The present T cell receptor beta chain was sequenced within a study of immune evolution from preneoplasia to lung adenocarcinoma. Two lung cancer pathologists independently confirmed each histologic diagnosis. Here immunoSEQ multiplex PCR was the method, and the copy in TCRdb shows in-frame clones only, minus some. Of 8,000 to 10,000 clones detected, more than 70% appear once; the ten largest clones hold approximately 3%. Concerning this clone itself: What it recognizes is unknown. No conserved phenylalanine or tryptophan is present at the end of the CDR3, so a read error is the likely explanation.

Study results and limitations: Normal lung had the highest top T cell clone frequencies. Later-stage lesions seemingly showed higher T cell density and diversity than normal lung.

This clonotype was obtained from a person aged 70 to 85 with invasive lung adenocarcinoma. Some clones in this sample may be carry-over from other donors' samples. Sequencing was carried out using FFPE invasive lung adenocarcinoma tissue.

The CDR3: CASSAQNSGTEAFL. Written as DNA, the CDR3 is TGTGCCAGCAGCGCCCAAAACAGCGGGACTGAAGCTTTCCTT. The chain recombines TRBV7-3 with TRBJ1-1, with D unresolved. This CDR3 is 14 amino acids long. Trimming stripped 5 bases from V and 5 bases from J, with 15 bases between. Germline CDR1 and CDR2: SGHTA and FQGTGA.